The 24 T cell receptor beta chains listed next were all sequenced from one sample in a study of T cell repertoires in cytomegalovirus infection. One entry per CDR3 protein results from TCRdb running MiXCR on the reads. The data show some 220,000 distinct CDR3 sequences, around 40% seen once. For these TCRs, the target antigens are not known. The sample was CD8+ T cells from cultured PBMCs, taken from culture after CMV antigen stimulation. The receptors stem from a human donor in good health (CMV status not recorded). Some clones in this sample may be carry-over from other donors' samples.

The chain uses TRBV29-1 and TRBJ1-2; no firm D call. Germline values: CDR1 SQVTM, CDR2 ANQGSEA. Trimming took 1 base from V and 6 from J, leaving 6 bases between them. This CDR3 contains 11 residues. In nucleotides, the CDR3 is TGCAGCGTTGAAGCAAGGAATGGCTACACCTTC. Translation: CSVEARNGYTF.

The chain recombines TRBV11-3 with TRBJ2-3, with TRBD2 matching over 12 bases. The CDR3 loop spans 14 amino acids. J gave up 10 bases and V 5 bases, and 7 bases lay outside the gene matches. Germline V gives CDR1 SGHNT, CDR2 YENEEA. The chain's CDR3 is CASSPRLAGGAQYF. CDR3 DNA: TGTGCCAGCAGCCCGCGTCTAGCGGGGGGGGCGCAGTATTTT.

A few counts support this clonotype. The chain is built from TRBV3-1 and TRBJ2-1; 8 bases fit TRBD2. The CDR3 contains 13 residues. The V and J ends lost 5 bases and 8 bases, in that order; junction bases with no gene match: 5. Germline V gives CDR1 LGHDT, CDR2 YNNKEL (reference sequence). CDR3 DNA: TGTGCCAGCAGCTATGGACTAGCCGATGAGCAGTTCTTC. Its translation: CASSYGLADEQFF.

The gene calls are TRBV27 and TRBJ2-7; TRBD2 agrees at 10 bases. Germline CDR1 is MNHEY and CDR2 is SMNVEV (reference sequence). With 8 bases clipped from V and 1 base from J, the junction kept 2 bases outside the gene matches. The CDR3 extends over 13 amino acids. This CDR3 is CASRTSGSYEQYF. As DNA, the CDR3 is TGTGCCAGCCGGACTAGCGGTTCCTACGAGCAGTACTTC.

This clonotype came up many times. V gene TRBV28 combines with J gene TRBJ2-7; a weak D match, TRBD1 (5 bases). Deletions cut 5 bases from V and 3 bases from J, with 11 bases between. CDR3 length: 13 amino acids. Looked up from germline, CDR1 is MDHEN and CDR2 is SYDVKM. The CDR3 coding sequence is TGTGCCAGCAGTAGACAGATGAACTACGAGCAGTACTTC. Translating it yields CASSRQMNYEQYF. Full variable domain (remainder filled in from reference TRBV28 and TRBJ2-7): DVKVTQSSRYLVKRTGEKVFLECVQDMDHENMFWYRQDPGLGLRLIYFSYDVKMKEKGDIPEGYSVSREKKERFSLILESASTNQTSMYLCASSRQMNYEQYFGPGTRLTVT.

This CDR3 reads CASSSLPGQGAYEQYF. In DNA, the CDR3 is TGTGCCAGCAGCTCCTTGCCGGGACAGGGGGCCTACGAGCAGTACTTC. The V call is TRBV7-6, the J call TRBJ2-7; the match to TRBD1 covers 11 bases. The germline V gene has CDR1 SGHVS and CDR2 FNYEAQ. The CDR3 runs to 16 residues. J was trimmed by 2 bases and V by 4 bases; bases with no gene match: 7.

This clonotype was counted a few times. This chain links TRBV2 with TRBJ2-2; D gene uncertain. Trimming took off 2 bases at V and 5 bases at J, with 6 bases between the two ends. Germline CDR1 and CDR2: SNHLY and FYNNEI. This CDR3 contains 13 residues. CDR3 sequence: CASSELGTGELFF. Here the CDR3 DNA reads TGTGCCAGCAGTGAACTCGGGACCGGGGAGCTGTTTTTT.

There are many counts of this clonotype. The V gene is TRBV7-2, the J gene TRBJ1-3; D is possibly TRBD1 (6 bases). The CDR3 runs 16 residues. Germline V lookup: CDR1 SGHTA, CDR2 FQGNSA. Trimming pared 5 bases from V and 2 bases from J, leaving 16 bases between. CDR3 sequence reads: CASSLHRQAPGNTIYF. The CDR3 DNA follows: TGTGCCAGCAGCCTTCACCGACAGGCTCCTGGAAACACCATATATTTT.

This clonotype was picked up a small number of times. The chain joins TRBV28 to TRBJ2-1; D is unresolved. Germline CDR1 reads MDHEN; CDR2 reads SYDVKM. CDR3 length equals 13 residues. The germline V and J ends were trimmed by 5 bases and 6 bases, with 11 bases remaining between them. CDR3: CASSLDVGNEQFF. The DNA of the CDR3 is TGTGCCAGCAGTCTTGACGTGGGCAATGAGCAGTTCTTC.

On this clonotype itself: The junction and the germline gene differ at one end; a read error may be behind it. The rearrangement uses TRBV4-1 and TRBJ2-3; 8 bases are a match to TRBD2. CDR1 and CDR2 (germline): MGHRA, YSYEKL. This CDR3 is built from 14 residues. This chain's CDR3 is CAAGGMYSTDTQYF. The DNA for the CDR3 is TGTGCCGCGGGAGGAATGTATAGCACAGATACGCAGTATTTT.

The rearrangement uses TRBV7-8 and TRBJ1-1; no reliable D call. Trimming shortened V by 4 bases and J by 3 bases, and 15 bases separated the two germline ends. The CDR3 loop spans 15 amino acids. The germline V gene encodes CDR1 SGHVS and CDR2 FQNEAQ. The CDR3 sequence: CASSSLGGRDTEAFF. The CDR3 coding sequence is TGTGCCAGCAGCTCCCTGGGAGGACGGGACACTGAAGCTTTCTTT.

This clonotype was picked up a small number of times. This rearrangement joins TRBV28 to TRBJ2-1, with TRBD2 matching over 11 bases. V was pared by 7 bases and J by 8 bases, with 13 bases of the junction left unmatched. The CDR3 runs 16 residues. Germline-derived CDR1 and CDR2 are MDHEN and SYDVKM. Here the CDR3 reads CASIPPLAGGSDEQFF. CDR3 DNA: TGTGCCAGCATTCCCCCTCTAGCGGGAGGTAGCGATGAGCAGTTCTTC.

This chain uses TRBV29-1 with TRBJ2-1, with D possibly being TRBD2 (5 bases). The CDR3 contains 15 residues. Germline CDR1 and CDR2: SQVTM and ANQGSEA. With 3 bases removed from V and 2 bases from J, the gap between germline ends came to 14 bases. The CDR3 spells CSVDYSGGPYNEQFF. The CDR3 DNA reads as TGCAGCGTTGATTATTCCGGAGGTCCCTACAATGAGCAGTTCTTC.

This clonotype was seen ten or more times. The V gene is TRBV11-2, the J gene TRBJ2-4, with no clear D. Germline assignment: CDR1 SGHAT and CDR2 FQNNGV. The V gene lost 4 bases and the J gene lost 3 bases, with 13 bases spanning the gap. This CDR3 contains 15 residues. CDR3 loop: CASSSPPDSKNIQYF. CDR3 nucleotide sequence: TGTGCCAGCAGCTCACCTCCAGATAGCAAAAACATTCAGTACTTC.

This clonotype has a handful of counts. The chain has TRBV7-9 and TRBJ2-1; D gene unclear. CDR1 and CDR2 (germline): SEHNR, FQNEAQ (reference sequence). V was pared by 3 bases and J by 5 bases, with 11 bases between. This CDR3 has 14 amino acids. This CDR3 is CASSFPPTNNEQFF. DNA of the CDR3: TGTGCCAGCAGCTTCCCACCAACCAACAATGAGCAGTTCTTC.

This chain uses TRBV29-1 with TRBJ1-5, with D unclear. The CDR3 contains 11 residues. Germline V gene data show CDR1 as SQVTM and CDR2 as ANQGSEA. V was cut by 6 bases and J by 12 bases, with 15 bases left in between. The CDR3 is CSVETRLGQHF. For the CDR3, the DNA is TGCAGCGTGGAAACTAGGCTGGGCCAGCATTTT.

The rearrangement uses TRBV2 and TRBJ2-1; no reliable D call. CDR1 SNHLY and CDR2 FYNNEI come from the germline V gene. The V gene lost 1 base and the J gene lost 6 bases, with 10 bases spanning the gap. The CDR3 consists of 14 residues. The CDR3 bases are TGTGCCAGCAGTGAAGTGGGGTTAGGCAATGAGCAGTTCTTC. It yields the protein CASSEVGLGNEQFF.

The CDR3, as DNA: TGTGCCAGCAGCGGCCTAGCGGGAGGCGCGGAGACCCAGTACTTC. The encoded protein is CASSGLAGGAETQYF. This chain links TRBV9 with TRBJ2-5, with 11 positions matching TRBD2. V was pared by 3 bases and J by 5 bases, with 6 bases of the junction left unmatched. The CDR3 consists of 15 residues. Germline V gene lookup returns CDR1 SGDLS and CDR2 YYNGEE.

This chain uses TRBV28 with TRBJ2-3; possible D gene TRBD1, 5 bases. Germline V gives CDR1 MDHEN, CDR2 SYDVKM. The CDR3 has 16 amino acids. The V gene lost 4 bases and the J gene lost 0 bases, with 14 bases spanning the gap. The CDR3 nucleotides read TGTGCCAGCAGTTCCTCGGCAGGGCCTAGCACAGATACGCAGTATTTT. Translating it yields CASSSSAGPSTDTQYF.

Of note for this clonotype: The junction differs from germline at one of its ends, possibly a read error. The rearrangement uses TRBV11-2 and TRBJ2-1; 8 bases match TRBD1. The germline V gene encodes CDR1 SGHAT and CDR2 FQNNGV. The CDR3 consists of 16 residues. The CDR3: CASSSDAFGQGGDQFF. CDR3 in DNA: TGTGCAAGCAGCTCCGATGCCTTTGGACAGGGCGGTGATCAGTTCTTC.

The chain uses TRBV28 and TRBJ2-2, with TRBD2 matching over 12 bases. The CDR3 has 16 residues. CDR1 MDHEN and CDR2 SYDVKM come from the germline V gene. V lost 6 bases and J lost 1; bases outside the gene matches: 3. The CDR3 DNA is TGTGCCAGCAGAGGACTAGCGGGGATGAACACCGGGGAGCTGTTTTTT. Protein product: CASRGLAGMNTGELFF.

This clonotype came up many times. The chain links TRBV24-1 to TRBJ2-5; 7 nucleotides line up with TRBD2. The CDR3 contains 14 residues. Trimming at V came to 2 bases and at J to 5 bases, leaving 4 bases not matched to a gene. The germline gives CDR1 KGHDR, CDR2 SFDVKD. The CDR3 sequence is CATSDSTSWETQYF. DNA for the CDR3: TGTGCCACCAGTGATTCGACTAGCTGGGAGACCCAGTACTTC.

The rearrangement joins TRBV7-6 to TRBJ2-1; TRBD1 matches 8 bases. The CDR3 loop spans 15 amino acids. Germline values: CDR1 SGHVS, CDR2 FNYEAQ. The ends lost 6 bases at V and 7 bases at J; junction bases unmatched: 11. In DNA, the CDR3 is TGTGCCAGCAGTTACGCGACAGGGGCAAGAAATGAGCAGTTCTTC. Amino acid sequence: CASSYATGARNEQFF.

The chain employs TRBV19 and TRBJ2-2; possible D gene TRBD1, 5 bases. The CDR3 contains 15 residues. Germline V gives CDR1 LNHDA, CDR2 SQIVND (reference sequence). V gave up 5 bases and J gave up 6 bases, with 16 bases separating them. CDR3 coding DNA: TGTGCCAGTAGTCCTTCCCTGCAGGGATCCGGGGAGCTGTTTTTT. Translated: CASSPSLQGSGELFF. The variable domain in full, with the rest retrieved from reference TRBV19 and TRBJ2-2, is DGGITQSPKYLFRKEGQNVTLSCEQNLNHDAMYWYRQDPGQGLRLIYYSQIVNDFQKGDIAEGYSVSREKKESFPLTVTSAQKNPTAFYLCASSPSLQGSGELFFGEGSRLTVL.